The 9 T cell receptor beta chains listed next were all sequenced from one sample in a study of shared clonotypes between healthy human individuals. TCRdb's table, derived via immunoSEQ multiplex PCR, lists solely in-frame clones and lacks some. The data contain 2 million to 2.5 million clones, 85% to 95% of them seen just once; the ten biggest clones take up about 0.41%. The sample was naive CD4+ T cells from PBMCs. Subset indicated: CD45RA+ positively selected. Receptors originate from a man between 18 and 29 years old in good health. Some clones in this sample may be carry-over from other donors' samples.

This clone came up a few times. The rearrangement joins TRBV30 to TRBJ1-1; unclear D gene. Germline V CDR1 and CDR2: GTSNPN, SVGIG (reference sequence). The ends were cut back, 3 bases at V and 1 base at J, with 9 bases in the middle. The CDR3 has 13 amino acids. The CDR3 loop reads CAWRKTTNTEAFF. The CDR3 DNA reads TGTGCCTGGAGGAAAACCACGAACACTGAAGCTTTCTTT.

The CDR3 reads CASSNGRGGYGYTF. The DNA of the CDR3 is TGTGCCAGCAGTAATGGACGAGGGGGGTATGGCTACACCTTC. V usage is TRBV6-1 and J usage is TRBJ1-2; D may be TRBD1 (6 bases). The CDR3 sequence is 14 residues long. Germline loops: CDR1 MNHNS, CDR2 SASEGT. V shed 5 bases and J shed 5 bases, with 15 bases lying between them.

The genes are TRBV28 and TRBJ1-5; 7 bases are a match to TRBD1. The CDR3 has 14 amino acids. V was pared by 6 bases and J by 2 bases, with 4 bases of the junction left unmatched. Germline V CDR1 and CDR2: MDHEN, SYDVKM. The CDR3 is CASRWTGGNQPQHF. The CDR3 DNA reads TGTGCCAGCAGATGGACAGGAGGCAATCAGCCCCAGCATTTT.

The chain combines TRBV18 with TRBJ1-5; D is ambiguous. V shed 6 bases and J shed 5 bases, with 11 bases lying between them. The CDR3 is 13 amino acids. CDR1 and CDR2 (germline): KGHSH, LQKENI. CDR3 bases: TGTGCCAGCTCTTCTACGCTGGATCAGCCCCAGCATTTT. It yields the protein CASSSTLDQPQHF. Full variable domain (outside the CDR3, taken from reference TRBV18 and TRBJ1-5): NAGVMQNPRHLVRRRGQEARLRCSPMKGHSHVYWYRQLPEEGLKFMVYLQKENIIDESGMPKERFSAEFPKEGPSILRIQQVVRGDSAAYFCASSSTLDQPQHFGDGTRLSIL.

The rearrangement links TRBV7-6 to TRBJ2-5; D is perhaps TRBD1 or TRBD2 (5 bases each). V lost 3 bases to trimming and J lost 2 bases, with 13 bases between them. CDR1 is SGHVS and CDR2 is FNYEAQ in the germline V gene. The length of the CDR3 is 15 residues. As DNA, the CDR3 is TGTGCCAGCAGCTTCCTTGGGGGATCTCAAGAGACCCAGTACTTC. Translating gives CASSFLGGSQETQYF.

V is TRBV6-1 and J is TRBJ1-5; TRBD1 matches 7 bases. Germline V gene data show CDR1 as MNHNS and CDR2 as SASEGT. This CDR3 contains 14 residues. The V segment lost 5 bases and the J segment 5 bases; nucleotides outside the gene matches: 6. Here the CDR3 DNA reads TGTGCCAGCAGTAGCCGACAGGGCGATCAGCCCCAGCATTTT. Encoded protein: CASSSRQGDQPQHF.

This chain connects TRBV10-1 to TRBJ2-7, with a weak D call TRBD2 (5 bases). Trimming pared 4 bases from V and 2 bases from J, leaving 9 bases between. CDR3 length: 13 amino acids. The germline V gene encodes CDR1 WNHNN and CDR2 SYGVQD (reference sequence). CDR3 in DNA: TGCGCCAGCAGTGGGGGAGCCACCTACGAGCAGTACTTC. Translated: CASSGGATYEQYF.

There are a few counts of this clone. This CDR3 is CASGFRGQPQHF. CDR3 bases: TGTGCCAGCGGCTTTAGAGGGCAGCCCCAGCATTTT. This chain links TRBV28 with TRBJ1-5; D ambiguous. This CDR3 contains 12 residues. Germline V gene lookup returns CDR1 MDHEN and CDR2 SYDVKM. V lost 8 bases and J 7 bases, leaving 12 bases between the germline ends.

This chain links TRBV5-1 with TRBJ2-7, with 16 positions matching TRBD2. The CDR3 runs to 16 residues. Germline V gives CDR1 SGHRS, CDR2 YFSETQ. J lost 3 bases, V lost 3 bases, and 3 bases had no gene match. The CDR3 region is CASSSGTSGRVYEQYF. The CDR3 bases are TGCGCCAGCAGCTCCGGGACTAGCGGGAGGGTCTACGAGCAGTACTTC.